The 21 T cell receptor beta chains listed next were all sequenced from one sample in a study of beta chain features in type 1 diabetes. The whole isolated RNA underwent reverse transcription, so sequencing captured expressed TCRB transcripts. TCRdb keeps only in-frame clones here, not all; method: immunoSEQ multiplex PCR. The sample includes a few hundred thousand clones, about 16% seen only once; the top ten take under 0.02%. The sequencing input was naive CD4+ T cells from blood. Source of these receptors: a woman aged 18-30 years in good health.

The V and J genes are TRBV7-9 and TRBJ2-7; 9 positions match TRBD1. Per the germline V gene, CDR1 is SEHNR and CDR2 is FQNEAQ (reference sequence). J was trimmed by 5 bases and V by 5 bases; bases with no gene match: 10. The CDR3 covers 15 residues. The chain's CDR3 is CASSRWTGDLHEQYF. The CDR3 region has the DNA TGTGCCAGCAGCCGCTGGACAGGGGATCTCCACGAGCAGTACTTC.

Only a few counts were recorded for this clone. This chain links TRBV25-1 with TRBJ2-1; 7 nucleotides align to TRBD2. Germline V gives CDR1 MGHDK, CDR2 SYGVNS. This CDR3 is built from 14 residues. After removal of 5 bases from V and 4 bases from J, the junction contained 5 bases not matched to a gene. CDR3 protein: CASSRGRVYNEQFF. The DNA for the CDR3 is TGTGCCAGCAGTCGTGGGAGGGTTTACAATGAGCAGTTCTTC.

Only a few counts were recorded for this clone. The gene calls are TRBV7-9 and TRBJ2-3; D is possibly TRBD2 (6 bases). The CDR3 runs 12 residues. Germline values: CDR1 SEHNR, CDR2 FQNEAQ (reference sequence). V was pared by 8 bases and J by 2 bases, with 8 bases between. The CDR3, as DNA: TGTGCCAGCGGGGGGACCACAGATACGCAGTATTTT. Protein sequence: CASGGTTDTQYF.

The chain employs TRBV25-1 and TRBJ2-5; maybe TRBD1 (7 bases). Germline V CDR1 and CDR2: MGHDK, SYGVNS. The V gene lost 4 bases and the J gene lost 5 bases, with 17 bases spanning the gap. The CDR3 is made up of 15 amino acids. The CDR3 region is CASSARGEPGETQYF. The CDR3 region has the DNA TGTGCCAGCAGTGCCAGGGGGGAGCCTGGGGAGACCCAGTACTTC.

The rearrangement joins TRBV5-6 to TRBJ1-5, with TRBD1 matching 10 bases. V shed 4 bases, J shed 0 bases, and the junction held 7 bases outside the gene matches. CDR1 and CDR2 from the germline V gene are SGHDT and YYEEEE. CDR3 size: 17 residues. The CDR3 DNA is TGTGCCAGCAGCCGCCGCGGGACAGGGGCTAGCAATCAGCCCCAGCATTTT. Encoded protein: CASSRRGTGASNQPQHF.

This chain connects TRBV30 to TRBJ2-1, with D possibly TRBD2 on 5 matching bases. CDR1 and CDR2 from the germline V gene are GTSNPN and SVGIG (reference sequence). V lost 3 bases to trimming and J lost 4 bases, with 16 bases between them. This CDR3 contains 15 residues. DNA of the CDR3: TGTGCCTGGAGAAGAATAGAGGGCCGGTACAATGAGCAGTTCTTC. Translation: CAWRRIEGRYNEQFF. The full variable domain, rest sourced from reference TRBV30 and TRBJ2-1, is SQTIHQWPATLVQPVGSPLSLECTVEGTSNPNLYWYRQAAGRGLQLLFYSVGIGQISSEVPQNLSASRPQDRQFILSSKKLLLSDSGFYLCAWRRIEGRYNEQFFGPGTRLTVL.

The chain joins TRBV30 to TRBJ1-2; D gene unclear. The CDR3 spans 13 residues. V dropped 2 bases and J dropped 6 bases, with 13 bases sitting between them. Germline-derived CDR1 and CDR2 are GTSNPN and SVGIG (reference sequence). Here the CDR3 DNA reads TGTGCCTGGAGTCTCATCTACAGAGATGGCTACACCTTC. Translating it yields CAWSLIYRDGYTF.

The CDR3 DNA sequence: TGTGCCAGCAGTCGGGCGGGGATCTCTGGGGCCAACGTCCTGACTTTC. It specifies CASSRAGISGANVLTF. The V and J genes are TRBV25-1 and TRBJ2-6; D may be TRBD2 (6 bases). V lost 5 bases and J lost 0, with 11 bases in between. Germline lookup yields CDR1 MGHDK and CDR2 SYGVNS. CDR3 size: 16 residues.

The rearrangement links TRBV27 to TRBJ2-6, with D possibly being TRBD2 (5 bases). The germline V and J ends were trimmed by 6 bases and 2 bases, with 8 bases remaining between them. The CDR3 contains 14 residues. The germline V gene has CDR1 MNHEY and CDR2 SMNVEV (reference sequence). CDR3 nucleotides: TGTGCCAGCAGGCGGGCGACTGGGGCCAACGTCCTGACTTTC. Amino acids: CASRRATGANVLTF.

Here the CDR3 reads CASSGSGTLNTEAFF. For the CDR3, the DNA is TGCGCCAGCAGCGGGTCAGGGACTCTGAACACTGAAGCTTTCTTT. The V and J genes are TRBV5-1 and TRBJ1-1; perhaps TRBD1 as D (5 bases). Germline V gene sequence: CDR1 SGHRS, CDR2 YFSETQ. V lost 4 bases, J lost 0 bases, and 13 bases lay in between. This CDR3 spans 15 amino acids.

The chain has TRBV18 and TRBJ2-5, with 8 nucleotides matching TRBD1. Trimming removed 5 bases from V and 4 bases from J; junction bases left unmatched: 6. The germline V gene has CDR1 KGHSH and CDR2 LQKENI. This CDR3 comprises 14 residues. DNA of the CDR3: TGTGCCAGCTCAACCGGACAGGGATCAGAGACCCAGTACTTC. Protein product: CASSTGQGSETQYF.

This clone was seen only a few times. The chain has TRBV6-7 and TRBJ1-3; no definite D call. TRBV6-7 is identified as an open reading frame with a role that is uncertain. V was pared by 6 bases and J by 0 bases, with 15 bases between. The CDR3 runs 16 residues. CDR3 sequence: CASRYTDGGSGNTIYF. The CDR3 coding sequence is TGTGCCAGCAGATACACGGATGGAGGCTCTGGAAACACCATATATTTT.

This clone was seen a handful of times. The J gene is TRBJ1-2, the V gene TRBV6-5, with 8 bases that match TRBD1. The germline gives CDR1 MNHEY, CDR2 SVGAGI. This CDR3 region has 16 residues. J lost 5 bases, V lost 4 bases, and 12 bases had no gene match. DNA for the CDR3: TGTGCCAGCAGTTCACCCGGACAGGGAAGTCGGTATGGCTACACCTTC. Protein sequence: CASSSPGQGSRYGYTF.

The CDR3 protein is CASSPDRVYEQYF. The CDR3 nucleotides are TGTGCCAGCAGTCCCGACAGGGTCTACGAGCAGTACTTC. The J gene is TRBJ2-7, the V gene TRBV2; 7 bases are shared with TRBD1. CDR1 is SNHLY and CDR2 is FYNNEI in the germline V gene. The CDR3 consists of 13 residues. V trimming: 5 bases; J trimming: 3 bases; junction bases outside the gene matches: 4. Combining the CDR3 with reference TRBV2 and TRBJ2-7 gives the whole variable domain EPEVTQTPSHQVTQMGQEVILRCVPISNHLYFYWYRQILGQKVEFLVSFYNNEISEKSEIFDDQFSVERPDGSNFTLKIRSTKLEDSAMYFCASSPDRVYEQYFGPGTRLTVT.

This clone was detected only a few times. This chain uses TRBV7-2 with TRBJ2-7; TRBD2 matches 8 bases. Trimming cost V 1 base and J 4 bases; bases outside gene matches: 12. The CDR3 covers 17 residues. The V gene's germline CDR1 is SGHTA and CDR2 FQGNSA. The CDR3 here is CASSLGQSSGRAYEQYF. The CDR3 coding sequence is TGTGCCAGCAGCTTAGGGCAGTCTAGCGGGCGCGCTTACGAGCAGTACTTC.

This clone came up a few times. The chain is built from TRBV7-9 and TRBJ1-3; D is unresolved. The CDR3 is 13 residues long. Deletions cut 5 bases from V and 8 bases from J, with 13 bases between. In germline, CDR1 is SEHNR, CDR2 FQNEAQ (reference sequence). The CDR3: CASSPERRDTIYF. As DNA, the CDR3 is TGTGCCAGCAGCCCAGAGCGGCGGGACACCATATATTTT.

This clone was seen a few times. The rearrangement joins TRBV5-1 to TRBJ2-3; 10 positions match TRBD2. The CDR3 is 17 amino acids. Germline values: CDR1 SGHRS, CDR2 YFSETQ. V was clipped by 1 base and J by 4 bases; unmatched bases: 9. CDR3 sequence (DNA): TGCGCCAGCAGCTTGTCCCTAGCGGGGGCGCAGGCAGATACGCAGTATTTT. Its protein product is CASSLSLAGAQADTQYF.

This clone has only a few counts. This sequence joins TRBV29-1 and TRBJ1-1; weak D call: TRBD1 (6 bases). Trimming pared 4 bases from V and 8 bases from J, leaving 14 bases between. CDR3 length: 12 amino acids. Germline values: CDR1 SQVTM, CDR2 ANQGSEA. DNA of the CDR3: TGCAGCGTTGGAACAGGGTTTGGGGAAGCTTTCTTT. It translates to CSVGTGFGEAFF.

This clone has just a few counts. The chain combines TRBV5-1 with TRBJ2-1; D perhaps matches TRBD2 (7 bases). The germline V and J ends were trimmed by 0 bases and 2 bases, with 12 bases remaining between them. The germline gives CDR1 SGHRS, CDR2 YFSETQ. This CDR3 is built from 16 residues. CDR3 DNA: TGCGCCAGCAGCTTGGAGGCGGGGGCCACCTACAATGAGCAGTTCTTC. Its protein is CASSLEAGATYNEQFF. The whole variable domain, remainder taken from reference TRBV5-1 and TRBJ2-1, is KAGVTQTPRYLIKTRGQQVTLSCSPISGHRSVSWYQQTPGQGLQFLFEYFSETQRNKGNFPGRFSGRQFSNSRSEMNVSTLELGDSALYLCASSLEAGATYNEQFFGPGTRLTVL.

This clone has just a few counts. The V and J genes are TRBV2 and TRBJ1-1, with 7 bases identical to TRBD1. Germline loops: CDR1 SNHLY, CDR2 FYNNEI. The CDR3 spans 11 residues. J was trimmed by 9 bases and V by 7 bases; bases with no gene match: 5. In nucleotides, the CDR3 is TGTGCCAGCACTGGGACAGCCAAAGCTTTCTTT. Translated, it gives CASTGTAKAFF.

The rearrangement joins TRBV4-1 to TRBJ2-7; possibly TRBD1 for D (6 bases). This CDR3 has 15 amino acids. The V end was cut by 4 bases, the J end by 5 bases, with 18 bases between. Germline CDR1 is MGHRA and CDR2 is YSYEKL. The CDR3: CASSPVPTGRDEQYF. Here the CDR3 DNA reads TGCGCCAGCAGCCCGGTGCCGACAGGCCGGGACGAGCAGTACTTC.